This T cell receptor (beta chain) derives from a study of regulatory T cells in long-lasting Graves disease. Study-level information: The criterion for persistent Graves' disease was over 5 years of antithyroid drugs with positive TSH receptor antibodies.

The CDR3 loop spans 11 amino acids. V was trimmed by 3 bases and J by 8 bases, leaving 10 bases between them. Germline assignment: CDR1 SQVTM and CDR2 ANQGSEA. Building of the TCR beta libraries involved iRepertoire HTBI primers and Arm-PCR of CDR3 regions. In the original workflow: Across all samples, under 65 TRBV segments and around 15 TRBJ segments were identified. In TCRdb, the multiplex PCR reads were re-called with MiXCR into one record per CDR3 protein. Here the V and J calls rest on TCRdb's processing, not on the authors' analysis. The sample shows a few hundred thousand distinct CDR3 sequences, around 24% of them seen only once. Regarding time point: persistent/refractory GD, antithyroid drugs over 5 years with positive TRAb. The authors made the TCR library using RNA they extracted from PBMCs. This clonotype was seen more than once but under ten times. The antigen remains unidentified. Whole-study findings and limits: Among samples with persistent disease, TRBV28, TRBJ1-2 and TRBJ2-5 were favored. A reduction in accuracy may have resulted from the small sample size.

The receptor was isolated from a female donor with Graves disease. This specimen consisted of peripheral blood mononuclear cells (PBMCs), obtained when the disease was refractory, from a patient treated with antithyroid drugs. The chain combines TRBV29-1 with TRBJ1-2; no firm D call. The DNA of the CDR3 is TGCAGCGTTGAGTGGAGCCGAGGCTACACCTTC. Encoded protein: CSVEWSRGYTF.